What follows are 7 T cell receptor beta chains derived from one specimen sequenced in a study of breast tumors, draining lymph nodes, adjacent tissues. TCRdb fed the multiplex PCR reads into MiXCR, producing one record per CDR3 protein. Counted here are 150,000 or so distinct CDR3 sequences, 30% to 35% occurring once; the ten biggest clones make up around 3.5%. Axillary draining lymph nodes of breast cancer patients supplied the node samples. The sample consisted of axillary lymph node tissue. The origin of the receptors is a female donor with breast cancer. Some clones in this sample may be carry-over from other donors' samples.

With respect to this clonotype: This may be a read error: a much more frequent sequence differs by one nucleotide. This chain joins TRBV6-2 or TRBV6-3 and TRBJ2-5, with TRBD2 as a possible D gene (7 bases). V lost 8 bases to trimming and J lost 11 bases, with 18 bases between them. The CDR3 sequence is 12 residues long. CDR1 and CDR2 from the germline V gene are MNHEY and SVGEGT. As DNA, the CDR3 is TGTGCCAGCTCGAAGGGGGGGGTTGAGCAGTACTTC. It yields the protein CASSKGGVEQYF.

This rearrangement joins TRBV3-1 to TRBJ2-5; the match to TRBD2 covers 14 bases. V lost 4 bases to trimming and J lost 0 bases; unmatched junction nucleotides: 4. The CDR3 has 17 residues. CDR1 LGHDT and CDR2 YNNKEL come from the germline V gene (reference sequence). In DNA, the CDR3 is TGTGCCAGCAGCCCTAGACTAGCGGGGGGGTACCAAGAGACCCAGTACTTC. Translation gives CASSPRLAGGYQETQYF.

The gene calls are TRBV28 and TRBJ2-7; D could derive from TRBD1 or TRBD2 (5 bases each). V lost 10 bases to trimming and J lost 1 base, with 14 bases between them. The CDR3 runs 13 residues. Germline V gene lookup returns CDR1 MDHEN and CDR2 SYDVKM. The CDR3 nucleotides read TGTGCCACCCAAGGGACCGCTTCCTACGAGCAGTACTTC. It yields the protein CATQGTASYEQYF. The entire variable domain, with the rest obtained from reference TRBV28 and TRBJ2-7, is as follows: DVKVTQSSRYLVKRTGEKVFLECVQDMDHENMFWYRQDPGLGLRLIYFSYDVKMKEKGDIPEGYSVSREKKERFSLILESASTNQTSMYLCATQGTASYEQYFGPGTRLTVT.

As concerns this clonotype: A much larger clone sits a single nucleotide away, making a read error possible. V is TRBV14 and J is TRBJ2-3, with 8 bases aligning to TRBD1. Germline V gene sequence: CDR1 SGHDN, CDR2 FVKESK. The length of the CDR3 is 15 residues. After removal of 2 bases from V and 5 bases from J, the junction contained 6 bases not matched to a gene. CDR3 sequence reads: CASSQRAGGVDTQYF. The CDR3 nucleotides read TGTGCCAGCAGCCAAAGGGCAGGGGGCGTAGATACGCAGTATTTT.

The table lists this clonotype with a few counts. CDR3 loop: CASGGGGVYEQYF. The CDR3 DNA follows: TGTGCCAGCGGCGGGGGCGGAGTCTACGAGCAGTACTTC. This sequence joins TRBV28 and TRBJ2-7; D perhaps matches TRBD2 (7 bases). Trimming shortened V by 8 bases and J by 3 bases, and 14 bases separated the two germline ends. This CDR3 contains 13 residues. CDR1 MDHEN and CDR2 SYDVKM come from the germline V gene. The entire variable domain, with the rest obtained from reference TRBV28 and TRBJ2-7, is as follows: DVKVTQSSRYLVKRTGEKVFLECVQDMDHENMFWYRQDPGLGLRLIYFSYDVKMKEKGDIPEGYSVSREKKERFSLILESASTNQTSMYLCASGGGGVYEQYFGPGTRLTVT.

This clonotype was detected many times. One base away lies a much larger clone, so this may be a sequencing read error. The chain carries TRBV25-1 and TRBJ2-5; the D call may be TRBD1 or TRBD2 (5 bases each). Trimming cost V 4 bases and J 4 bases, with 16 bases left between them. CDR1 and CDR2 from the germline V gene are MGHDK and SYGVNS. The CDR3 has 15 residues. CDR3 amino acids: CASSGGSWVAETQYF. DNA for the CDR3: TGTGCCAGCAGTGGGGGGTCCTGGGTGGCAGAGACCCAGTACTTC.

A note on this clonotype: One base away lies a much larger clone, so this may be a sequencing read error. The rearrangement uses TRBV6-6 and TRBJ1-5; TRBD1 is a possible D gene (5 bases). Germline V CDR1 and CDR2: MNHNY, SVGAGI (reference sequence). Trimming removed 5 bases at V and 0 bases at J, with 14 bases between. The CDR3 is made up of 16 amino acids. The CDR3 reads CASSQAWDSSNQPQHF. As DNA, the CDR3 is TGTGCCAGCAGTCAAGCATGGGACTCTAGCAATCAGCCCCAGCATTTT.